These T cell receptor beta chains were read from a single sample in a study of OX40 agonist ivuxolimab in advanced cancers. The method was immunoSEQ multiplex PCR; TCRdb's version includes in-frame clones alone and lacks a portion of them. Among approximately 67,000 clones listed, 75% to 95% were seen once. Sequences were derived from CD4+ or CD8+ T cells sorted from blood, sampled in a trial of the OX40 agonist ivuxolimab. Every receptor here comes from an adult with an advanced solid tumor such as melanoma, head and neck, liver or kidney cancer. CDR3s include the opening cysteine and the closing phenylalanine or tryptophan.

v_call cdr3_aa
TRBV4-1 CASRSSLAALGSYEQYF
TRBV6-1 CASSALTGNPYNEQFF
TRBV19 CASSILAGGIGGNEQFF
TRBV29-1 CSATYTEAFF
TRBV7-9 CASSLAESYPKEAFF
TRBV30 CAWSVQGAQPQHF
TRBV4-3 CASSQEDRGDTGELFF
TRBV7-9 CASSFQTNTEAFF
TRBV29-1 CSVDLSGTYNEQFF
TRBV5-6 CASTYGSSGNTIYF
TRBV27 CASSSPGQQLYQPQHF
TRBV15 CATRGVGTEAFF
TRBV6-1 CASSENLFGGHLQETQYF
TRBV27 CASSSLRGITDTQYF
TRBV19 CASSISGQGSYEQYF
TRBV27 CASSFIRTDTQYF
TRBV9 CASSAYRGRSEQFF
TRBV5-5 CASSLVSLGPNEQFF
TRBV5-4 CASRFAGSTEAFF
TRBV11-1 CASSLGLAGGPGGELFF
TRBV9 CASSVESVSVTEAFF
TRBV27 CASSSYNQPQHF
TRBV9 CASSVVLSGGIQYF
TRBV19 CASSPGQPSTGELFF
TRBV19 CASSIWADTQYF
TRBV2 CASPLGQATYNEQFF
TRBV7-6 CASSFWEGYLYEQYF
TRBV6-5 CASSPLTGSYEQYF
TRBV28 CASSNAGSKARQETQYF
TRBV30 CAWSGMGERDQPQHF
TRBV27 CASSFGRGQETQYF
TRBV9 CASSPGTSGTYEQYF
TRBV5-1 CASSLTGNTEAFF
TRBV4-1 CASSQDMNEQFF
TRBV29-1 CSARQGVREQYF
TRBV11-3 CASSLTRSSYNEQFF
TRBV10-3 CAISVGSGLYEQYF
TRBV7-9 CASSSYTSGINNEQFF
TRBV9 CASSVGVSGNTEAFF
TRBV11-2 CASSLVPGQYMNTEAFF
TRBV4-1 CASSHDGQGNTEAFF
TRBV7-3 CASSPAAGLAYNEQFF
TRBV5-1 CASSWGQGPNQPQHF
TRBV4-1 CASSQERSSQRTQYF
TRBV14 CASSQAIDRGRDYGYTF
TRBV6-4 CASSAGSRTGELFF
TRBV27 CASSLQTYPGNEQFF
TRBV5-5 CASSYQAASPNEQFF
TRBV19 CASSILSGGGNGYTF
TRBV10-3 CAISGSGGNEQFF
TRBV19 CASSISGRSGELFF
TRBV7-9 CASSDQGTDTQYF
TRBV19 CASSPAGPQMNTEAFF